The TCR beta chain under discussion was sequenced for a study of prognosis after radiotherapy for stage I lung cancer. The trim removed 6 bases at V and 8 bases at J, leaving 8 bases unmatched. This CDR3 comprises 14 residues. Germline lookup yields CDR1 MNHEY and CDR2 SMNVEV (reference sequence). TCR beta CDR3 was amplified from genomic DNA by two-round multiplex PCR. Primers specific to each TRBV and TRBJ gene drove first-round PCR. TCRdb re-derived calls from the multiplex PCR reads in MiXCR, one entry per CDR3 protein. The sample lists more than 11,000 distinct CDR3 sequences, 31% occurring once. Sequenced here: PBMCs, sampled before or after stereotactic body radiation therapy (not recorded which). V and J are TRBV27 and TRBJ2-1; 9 positions match TRBD1. This TCR came from a donor aged 50 or older with non-small cell lung cancer. CDR3 loop: CASRSWTGAYEQFF. The CDR3 DNA reads as TGTGCCAGCAGGTCCTGGACAGGGGCCTATGAGCAGTTCTTC.